These 11 T cell receptor beta chains were sequenced from one sample in a study of T cells in Graves' hyperthyroidism and ophthalmopathy. RNA transcripts provided the source from which TCR beta CDR3 regions were amplified. HTBI primers were employed in a first-round RT-PCR of the TCR CDR3. TCRdb reanalysed the multiplex PCR reads using MiXCR and keeps one entry per CDR3 protein. The table lists a few hundred thousand distinct CDR3 sequences, 15% to 20% of them singletons. Sequencing was carried out using blood. All receptors derive from a woman aged 25 to 39 with Graves' ophthalmopathy.

This clonotype has only a few counts. The rearrangement uses TRBV7-3 and TRBJ2-7; 13 bases fit TRBD2. This CDR3 region has 14 residues. With V trimmed by 5 bases and J by 5 bases, 3 bases remained unmatched. The germline gives CDR1 SGHTA, CDR2 FQGTGA. CDR3 in amino acids: CASSAGLAGNEQYF. The DNA for the CDR3 is TGTGCCAGCAGCGCGGGACTAGCGGGAAACGAGCAGTACTTC.

This clonotype was counted between two and nine times. The rearrangement links TRBV5-4 to TRBJ2-1; 9 bases fit TRBD2. This CDR3 region has 15 residues. Looked up from germline, CDR1 is SGHNT and CDR2 is YYREEE (reference sequence). V trimming: 1 base; J trimming: 8 bases; junction bases outside the gene matches: 7. Here the CDR3 DNA reads TGTGCCAGCAGCTTGCCTAGCGGGATTGTCTATGAGCAGTTCTTC. It translates to CASSLPSGIVYEQFF. Full variable domain (missing parts from reference TRBV5-4 and TRBJ2-1): ETGVTQSPTHLIKTRGQQVTLRCSSQSGHNTVSWYQQALGQGPQFIFQYYREEENGRGNFPPRFSGLQFPNYSSELNVNALELDDSALYLCASSLPSGIVYEQFFGPGTRLTVL.

Comment on this clonotype: At one boundary the junction diverges from the germline segment, which might be a read error. The chain carries TRBV20-1 and TRBJ2-5; TRBD1 might be the D (6 bases). CDR1 is DFQATT, CDR2 SNEGSKA, per germline (reference sequence). CDR3 length: 16 amino acids. CDR3 amino acids: CSTSFSTGPWGETQYF. The DNA of the CDR3 is TGCAGTACTAGTTTCTCGACAGGCCCTTGGGGAGAGACCCAGTACTTC.

This clonotype was picked up a small number of times. The chain has TRBV28 and TRBJ2-5; maybe TRBD1 (7 bases). The CDR3 is 18 amino acids. V gave up 6 bases and J gave up 5 bases, with 28 bases separating them. Germline CDR1 is MDHEN and CDR2 is SYDVKM. CDR3 in amino acids: CASSPMRGRDLRVETQYF. In DNA, the CDR3 is TGTGCCAGCAGCCCAATGAGGGGGCGGGATCTAAGGGTGGAGACCCAGTACTTC.

This clonotype was seen a handful of times. The chain couples TRBV7-2 to TRBJ2-5; TRBD1 or TRBD2 may be the D gene (5 bases each). The CDR3 has 14 amino acids. Deletions cut 5 bases from V and 2 bases from J, with 12 bases between. The germline V gene encodes CDR1 SGHTA and CDR2 FQGNSA. In DNA form, the CDR3 reads TGTGCCAGCAGCCAATTTTGGGGGCAAGAGACCCAGTACTTC. It translates to CASSQFWGQETQYF.

This chain links TRBV15 with TRBJ2-5, with a tentative D call TRBD2 (6 bases). Germline V gives CDR1 LNHNV, CDR2 YYDKDF (reference sequence). V shed 0 bases and J shed 5 bases, with 13 bases lying between them. This CDR3 contains 15 residues. The CDR3 here is CATSRESSVGETQYF. CDR3 sequence (DNA): TGTGCCACCAGCAGAGAGTCTAGCGTCGGGGAGACCCAGTACTTC.

This sequence joins TRBV25-1 and TRBJ2-3; 11 positions agree with TRBD2. V trimming: 0 bases; J trimming: 2 bases; junction bases outside the gene matches: 7. The CDR3 loop spans 18 amino acids. Germline V lookup: CDR1 MGHDK, CDR2 SYGVNS. The CDR3 protein is CASSEYEGTSGITDTQYF. For the CDR3, the DNA is TGTGCCAGCAGTGAATATGAGGGGACTAGCGGCATCACAGATACGCAGTATTTT.

In DNA, the CDR3 is TGTGCCAGTAGTATTCTCGCGGGAGAGGCGGAGCAGTACTTC. This gives the protein CASSILAGEAEQYF. The chain couples TRBV19 to TRBJ2-7; 7 bases line up with TRBD2. This CDR3 is built from 14 residues. Germline CDR1 and CDR2: LNHDA and SQIVND (reference sequence). Germline trimming cut 3 bases from V and 7 bases from J; bases unmatched to any gene: 9.

This sequence joins TRBV7-2 and TRBJ2-2; D is uncertain. This CDR3 spans 13 amino acids. V lost 3 bases, J lost 6 bases, and 8 bases lay in between. Germline V gives CDR1 SGHTA, CDR2 FQGNSA. This CDR3 reads CASSFRQSGELFF. The CDR3 nucleotides are TGTGCCAGCAGCTTTAGGCAGTCCGGGGAGCTGTTTTTT.

This clonotype has only a few counts. This rearrangement joins TRBV27 to TRBJ2-7, with a tentative D call TRBD1 (6 bases). There are 14 residues in the CDR3. V was pared by 3 bases and J by 0 bases, with 9 bases between. Germline values: CDR1 MNHEY, CDR2 SMNVEV (reference sequence). In nucleotides, the CDR3 is TGTGCCAGCAGTTTCAAGGACAGCTCCTACGAGCAGTACTTC. This encodes CASSFKDSSYEQYF.

The V and J genes are TRBV5-1 and TRBJ2-7, with D possibly being TRBD1 (5 bases). Looked up from germline, CDR1 is SGHRS and CDR2 is YFSETQ. The CDR3 loop spans 17 amino acids. V lost 4 bases and J 0 bases, leaving 20 bases between the germline ends. The CDR3 DNA reads TGCGCCAGCAGCCCCGAAGGGGTGGGTATTAACTCCTACGAGCAGTACTTC. Amino acids: CASSPEGVGINSYEQYF.